Following are 22 T cell receptor beta chains from one sample sequenced in a study of blood T cell repertoires in COVID-19. Clones were read by immunoSEQ multiplex PCR, and TCRdb kept only the in-frame ones, dropping some. This table has 150,000 or so clones, 85% to 90% appearing once. Sequencing was carried out using peripheral blood. These receptors were taken from a woman between 55 and 75 years old with acute or convalescent COVID-19.

V usage is TRBV28 and J usage is TRBJ2-7; 7 bases line up with TRBD1. V trimming: 5 bases; J trimming: 4 bases; junction bases outside the gene matches: 8. CDR3 size: 14 residues. Germline V gene sequence: CDR1 MDHEN, CDR2 SYDVKM. This CDR3 is CASSPTTGIYEQYF. The DNA of the CDR3 is TGTGCCAGCAGTCCCACGACAGGGATTTACGAGCAGTACTTC.

This clone turned up a few times. This chain joins TRBV6-2 or TRBV6-3 and TRBJ2-7; perhaps TRBD1 as D (6 bases). V lost 2 bases and J lost 6, with 11 bases in between. The CDR3 covers 13 residues. Germline assignment: CDR1 MNHEY and CDR2 SVGEGT. CDR3 DNA sequence: TGTGCCAGCAGTTACGATAAGGACAGCGAGCAGTACTTC. Protein sequence: CASSYDKDSEQYF.

V gene TRBV6-5 combines with J gene TRBJ2-5, with 10 positions matching TRBD2. V lost 7 bases to trimming and J lost 7 bases; unmatched junction nucleotides: 9. The CDR3 is made up of 14 amino acids. Per germline, CDR1 MNHEY and CDR2 SVGAGI. The CDR3 bases are TGTGCCAGCACTCGGACTAGCGGTCAACGGACCCAGTACTTC. Its protein is CASTRTSGQRTQYF.

The V call is TRBV28, the J call TRBJ1-2; a possible D gene is TRBD1 (6 bases). Germline V gives CDR1 MDHEN, CDR2 SYDVKM. Deletions cut 5 bases from V and 2 bases from J, with 18 bases between. The CDR3 has 16 residues. The CDR3 region has the DNA TGTGCCAGCAGTCGACCAACAGGGAGCGACAACTATGGCTACACCTTC. It translates to CASSRPTGSDNYGYTF.

Only one count was recorded for this clone. The rearrangement links TRBV6-5 to TRBJ1-2; no clear D. This CDR3 contains 15 residues. Germline loops: CDR1 MNHEY, CDR2 SVGAGI. Deletions cut 7 bases from V and 3 bases from J, with 18 bases between. CDR3 nucleotide sequence: TGTGCCAGCACTAGACAATCGGGGAGTGACTATGGCTACACCTTC. It yields the protein CASTRQSGSDYGYTF.

The chain uses TRBV10-3 and TRBJ2-2, with a tentative D call TRBD2 (5 bases). V lost 8 bases and J 3 bases, leaving 10 bases between the germline ends. The CDR3 is 13 residues long. Germline V gene data show CDR1 as ENHRY and CDR2 as SYGVKD. The CDR3 DNA sequence: TGTGCCATCTCGGCAGCGGACACCGGGGAGCTGTTTTTT. Amino acids: CAISAADTGELFF.

This clone appeared once. This sequence joins TRBV5-1 and TRBJ2-2, with D perhaps TRBD1 (7 bases). There are 17 residues in the CDR3. Looked up from germline, CDR1 is SGHRS and CDR2 is YFSETQ. Deletions cut 3 bases from V and 3 bases from J, with 18 bases between. This CDR3 is CASSSRVEGAHTGELFF. CDR3 nucleotide sequence: TGCGCCAGCAGCTCCCGCGTGGAGGGGGCGCACACCGGGGAGCTGTTTTTT.

The rearrangement uses TRBV5-4 and TRBJ2-7; 7 nucleotides align to TRBD2. CDR1 is SGHNT, CDR2 YYREEE, per germline (reference sequence). Unmatched junction bases numbered 1, after V lost 1 base and J lost 0 bases. The CDR3 covers 14 residues. In nucleotides, the CDR3 is TGTGCCAGCAGCTTGTGGGAGGGCTCCTACGAGCAGTACTTC. Translating it yields CASSLWEGSYEQYF.

The V and J genes are TRBV7-8 and TRBJ2-1; 12 bases match TRBD2. The germline gives CDR1 SGHVS, CDR2 FQNEAQ. After removal of 3 bases from V and 4 bases from J, the junction contained 1 base not matched to a gene. CDR3 length: 15 residues. CDR3 DNA: TGTGCCAGCAGCTTGACTAGCGGGGGTTACAATGAGCAGTTCTTC. It specifies CASSLTSGGYNEQFF. Supplemented by reference TRBV7-8 and TRBJ2-1, the full variable domain reads GAGVSQSPRYKVAKRGQDVALRCDPISGHVSLFWYQQALGQGPEFLTYFQNEAQLDKSGLPSDRFFAERPEGSVSTLKIQRTQQEDSAVYLCASSLTSGGYNEQFFGPGTRLTVL.

This chain links TRBV5-8 with TRBJ1-5; 7 bases line up with TRBD1. V lost 4 bases, J lost 0 bases, and 13 bases stayed unmatched. Germline loops: CDR1 SGHTS, CDR2 YDEGEE. The CDR3 is 18 amino acids. In nucleotides, the CDR3 is TGTGCCAGCAGCATGACAGGGTATGGGGCTTATAGCAATCAGCCCCAGCATTTT. Its translation: CASSMTGYGAYSNQPQHF.

This chain connects TRBV12-5 to TRBJ2-2; 8 positions agree with TRBD1. V trimming: 0 bases; J trimming: 2 bases; junction bases outside the gene matches: 2. CDR1 and CDR2 (germline): LGHNT, FRNRAP. The CDR3 is 16 residues long. The DNA of the CDR3 is TGTGCTAGTGGTTTGGTCAGGGGGCGCAACACCGGGGAGCTGTTTTTT. This encodes CASGLVRGRNTGELFF.

The chain combines TRBV19 with TRBJ1-2; D may be TRBD1 (5 bases). CDR3 length equals 16 residues. V lost 3 bases and J lost 13, with 27 bases in between. From germline, CDR1 is LNHDA and CDR2 SQIVND (reference sequence). The CDR3 DNA reads as TGTGCCAGTAGTATCCGTCCTTCGGGGGTTTCCCTCGCGGGCACCTTC. Its translation is CASSIRPSGVSLAGTF. Full variable domain (outside the CDR3, taken from reference TRBV19 and TRBJ1-2): DGGITQSPKYLFRKEGQNVTLSCEQNLNHDAMYWYRQDPGQGLRLIYYSQIVNDFQKGDIAEGYSVSREKKESFPLTVTSAQKNPTAFYLCASSIRPSGVSLAGTFGSGTRLTVV.

The rearrangement uses TRBV24-1 and TRBJ2-5; a possible D gene is TRBD2 (7 bases). Trimming cost V 4 bases and J 5 bases, with 19 bases left between them. CDR1 is KGHDR, CDR2 SFDVKD, per germline. This CDR3 is 16 amino acids long. The DNA for the CDR3 is TGTGCCACCAGTGACCCGGAGGGGGGGCGCCGGGAGACCCAGTACTTC. Its protein is CATSDPEGGRRETQYF.

This clone was seen only once. This sequence joins TRBV12-3 or TRBV12-4 and TRBJ1-5; D uncertain. CDR3 length equals 13 residues. Trimming left V 3 bases short and J 9 bases short, with 12 bases between. The CDR3 reads CASSFQEVGPQHF. The CDR3 coding sequence is TGTGCCAGCAGTTTCCAGGAGGTAGGGCCCCAGCATTTT.

The chain's CDR3 is CASSREDRAHDEQYF. CDR3 nucleotide sequence: TGCGCCAGCAGCCGAGAAGACAGGGCTCATGACGAGCAGTACTTC. The chain employs TRBV4-3 and TRBJ2-7; 7 bases match TRBD1. This CDR3 region has 15 residues. Germline V gene sequence: CDR1 LGHNA, CDR2 YSLEER. The V gene end was trimmed by 4 bases and the J gene end by 5 bases; junction bases not matched to a gene: 11.

The V call is TRBV4-3, the J call TRBJ1-1; TRBD1 might be the D (6 bases). The V gene's germline CDR1 is LGHNA and CDR2 YSLEER. Trimming shortened V by 1 base and J by 2 bases, and 11 bases separated the two germline ends. This CDR3 contains 15 residues. The CDR3 DNA follows: TGCGCCAGCAGCCAAGTAGGGGGTTCTAACACTGAAGCTTTCTTT. Translation: CASSQVGGSNTEAFF.

The chain has TRBV9 and TRBJ1-6; TRBD1 matches at 8 bases. Germline V gene sequence: CDR1 SGDLS, CDR2 YYNGEE. The J segment lost 9 bases and the V segment lost 4 bases, leaving 9 bases of the junction unmatched. The CDR3 length is 15 residues. CDR3: CASSRMTGVGSPLHF. In DNA, the CDR3 is TGTGCCAGCAGCCGAATGACAGGGGTAGGTTCACCCCTCCACTTT.

The chain recombines TRBV5-1 with TRBJ1-3, with D possibly TRBD1 on 6 matching bases. Germline V CDR1 and CDR2: SGHRS, YFSETQ. This CDR3 has 18 residues. V was shortened by 4 bases and J by 1 base, with 21 bases between the two germline ends. The CDR3 protein is CASSPGQSGWVSGNTIYF. DNA for the CDR3: TGCGCCAGCAGCCCTGGACAGTCCGGATGGGTATCTGGAAACACCATATATTTT.

The rearrangement links TRBV15 to TRBJ1-1, with unresolved D. The CDR3 runs 14 residues. Per the germline V gene, CDR1 is LNHNV and CDR2 is YYDKDF (reference sequence). V lost 3 bases, J lost 2 bases, and 10 bases lay in between. The CDR3 coding sequence is TGTGCCACCAGCAGGCCCGCAGGAAACACTGAAGCTTTCTTT. As protein: CATSRPAGNTEAFF.

The rearrangement joins TRBV24-1 to TRBJ2-3, with D maybe TRBD1 (5 bases). V lost 0 bases, J lost 1 base, and 10 bases lay in between. Germline CDR1 and CDR2: KGHDR and SFDVKD. This CDR3 has 16 amino acids. CDR3 in DNA: TGTGCCACCAGTGATTTGCGTTCAGGGCGCACAGATACGCAGTATTTT. The encoded protein is CATSDLRSGRTDTQYF.

V gene TRBV30 combines with J gene TRBJ1-6; a possible D gene is TRBD1 (6 bases). Trimming cost V 0 bases and J 10 bases, with 22 bases left between them. CDR3 size: 17 residues. Germline CDR1 and CDR2: GTSNPN and SVGIG (reference sequence). The chain's CDR3 is CAWSVGKDRRWFSPLHF. The DNA of the CDR3 is TGTGCCTGGAGTGTGGGAAAGGACAGACGCTGGTTCTCACCCCTCCACTTT.

This chain connects TRBV7-2 to TRBJ1-4; the D gene is possibly TRBD1 (6 bases). Between the trimmed V and J ends, which lost 6 bases and 0 bases, there was a span of 8 bases. The CDR3 runs to 14 residues. Germline V gene lookup returns CDR1 SGHTA and CDR2 FQGNSA. CDR3 DNA sequence: TGTGCCAGCAGTAGGACAGCAACTAATGAAAAACTGTTTTTT. Translating it yields CASSRTATNEKLFF.